Below are 28 T cell receptor beta chains sequenced from a single sample in a study of cytomegalovirus exposure and HLA in healthy donors. Assay used: immunoSEQ multiplex PCR; TCRdb lists only in-frame clones, some missing. The data contain 120,000 to 150,000 clones, about nine tenths of them singletons. Input material: PBMCs. All receptors come from a man aged 18 to 30 in good health and CMV-seronegative.

V usage is TRBV4-1 and J usage is TRBJ2-6, with no clear D. CDR1 is MGHRA, CDR2 YSYEKL, per germline. V was trimmed by 0 bases and J by 4 bases, leaving 13 bases between them. The CDR3 sequence is 17 residues long. CDR3 DNA sequence: TGCGCCAGCAGCCAAGATTTCGAGAGGAGCGGGGCCAACGTCCTGACTTTC. As protein: CASSQDFERSGANVLTF.

The chain has TRBV6-5 and TRBJ2-2, with 8 bases matching TRBD1. Germline loops: CDR1 MNHEY, CDR2 SVGAGI. This CDR3 spans 14 amino acids. The V and J ends lost 6 bases and 1 base, in that order; junction bases with no gene match: 1. The CDR3 is CASSGQGNTGELFF. The DNA for the CDR3 is TGTGCCAGCAGCGGACAGGGGAACACCGGGGAGCTGTTTTTT.

V and J are TRBV7-2 and TRBJ2-7; D gene unclear. The CDR3 is 15 residues long. Trimming removed 1 base at V and 5 bases at J, with 15 bases between. Germline CDR1 reads SGHTA; CDR2 reads FQGNSA. CDR3 residues: CASSLDLGRENEQYF. CDR3 sequence (DNA): TGTGCCAGCAGCTTAGATCTTGGGCGAGAAAACGAGCAGTACTTC. The full variable domain, in which reference TRBV7-2 and TRBJ2-7 provide the parts outside the CDR3, is GAGVSQSPSNKVTEKGKDVELRCDPISGHTALYWYRQSLGQGLEFLIYFQGNSAPDKSGLPSDRFSAERTGGSVSTLTIQRTQQEDSAVYLCASSLDLGRENEQYFGPGTRLTVT.

The V and J genes are TRBV7-2 and TRBJ2-5; no reliable D call. This CDR3 is 12 amino acids long. Per germline, CDR1 SGHTA and CDR2 FQGNSA. Trimming shortened V by 4 bases and J by 1 base, and 4 bases separated the two germline ends. The CDR3 DNA follows: TGTGCCAGCAGCTCGGTCCAAGAGACCCAGTACTTC. It translates to CASSSVQETQYF. The full variable domain, rest sourced from reference TRBV7-2 and TRBJ2-5, is GAGVSQSPSNKVTEKGKDVELRCDPISGHTALYWYRQSLGQGLEFLIYFQGNSAPDKSGLPSDRFSAERTGGSVSTLTIQRTQQEDSAVYLCASSSVQETQYFGPGTRLLVL.

The V gene is TRBV4-1, the J gene TRBJ1-3; the D gene is possibly TRBD1 (6 bases). The CDR3 has 20 residues. Germline V CDR1 and CDR2: MGHRA, YSYEKL. Trimming shortened V by 0 bases and J by 0 bases, and 21 bases separated the two germline ends. The CDR3 region has the DNA TGCGCCAGCAGCCAAGAGGTGGGGGCAGTGAATATCGACTCTGGAAACACCATATATTTT. It yields the protein CASSQEVGAVNIDSGNTIYF.

The V call is TRBV7-2, the J call TRBJ2-7, with TRBD2 as a possible D gene (6 bases). CDR3 length equals 15 residues. CDR1 and CDR2 (germline): SGHTA, FQGNSA. The V and J ends lost 6 bases and 0 bases respectively, with 15 bases between them. In DNA, the CDR3 is TGTGCCAGCAGTCCGCCCGCGGGGAGCTCCTACGAGCAGTACTTC. It encodes CASSPPAGSSYEQYF.

CDR3 sequence: CASSFSAGGPENEQFF. CDR3 coding DNA: TGTGCCAGCAGTTTCTCAGCGGGGGGCCCTGAGAATGAGCAGTTCTTC. The V gene is TRBV6-6, the J gene TRBJ2-1, with 9 bases fitting TRBD2. CDR3 length equals 16 residues. The V segment lost 4 bases and the J segment 7 bases; nucleotides outside the gene matches: 11. Germline-derived CDR1 and CDR2 are MNHNY and SVGAGI (reference sequence).

This chain joins TRBV5-1 and TRBJ2-7; TRBD1 aligns across 7 bases. V lost 3 bases to trimming and J lost 2 bases; unmatched junction nucleotides: 8. The CDR3 runs to 15 residues. Germline CDR1 and CDR2: SGHRS and YFSETQ. The CDR3 DNA reads as TGCGCCAGCAGCTCGGGACAGCCGAATCCCTACGAGCAGTACTTC. Translation gives CASSSGQPNPYEQYF.

Written as DNA, the CDR3 is TGTGCCAGCAGCTCCGCGGGACAGCCCTACGAGCAGTACTTC. Amino acids: CASSSAGQPYEQYF. V usage is TRBV7-7 and J usage is TRBJ2-7, with D possibly matching TRBD1 (7 bases). CDR3 length: 14 amino acids. Per germline, CDR1 SSHAT and CDR2 FNYEAQ (reference sequence). Trimming left V 4 bases short and J 2 bases short, with 12 bases between. The whole variable domain, filled in from reference TRBV7-7 and TRBJ2-7, reads GAGVSQSPRYKVTKRGQDVTLRCDPISSHATLYWYQQALGQGPEFLTYFNYEAQPDKSGLPSDRFSAERPEGSISTLTIQRTEQRDSAMYRCASSSAGQPYEQYFGPGTRLTVT.

This clone has just one count. This chain uses TRBV12-5 with TRBJ1-5; no clear D gene. The V gene lost 8 bases and the J gene lost 0 bases, with 11 bases spanning the gap. Germline CDR1 LGHNT, CDR2 FRNRAP. The CDR3 contains 14 residues. The CDR3 DNA is TGTGCTAGTTCCGCGGCTTATAGCAATCAGCCCCAGCATTTT. Translated, it gives CASSAAYSNQPQHF.

The rearrangement joins TRBV7-6 to TRBJ2-1; TRBD2 matches 7 bases. V was pared by 5 bases and J by 6 bases, with 4 bases of the junction left unmatched. Germline V CDR1 and CDR2: SGHVS, FNYEAQ. CDR3 length equals 13 residues. The CDR3 reads CASSAGLGNEQFF. The CDR3 DNA reads as TGTGCCAGCAGCGCCGGACTAGGCAATGAGCAGTTCTTC. The complete variable domain, with remaining parts taken from reference TRBV7-6 and TRBJ2-1, reads GAGVSQSPRYKVTKRGQDVALRCDPISGHVSLYWYRQALGQGPEFLTYFNYEAQQDKSGLPNDRFSAERPEGSISTLTIQRTEQRDSAMYRCASSAGLGNEQFFGPGTRLTVL.

The CDR3 reads CASTPGQGAYNEQFF. The CDR3 DNA follows: TGTGCCAGCACCCCGGGACAGGGGGCCTACAATGAGCAGTTCTTC. V usage is TRBV7-2 and J usage is TRBJ2-1; 11 nucleotides align to TRBD1. Germline V CDR1 and CDR2: SGHTA, FQGNSA. V shed 7 bases and J 2 bases; nucleotides not matched to a gene: 4. The CDR3 consists of 15 residues.

The chain uses TRBV27 and TRBJ2-7; the D gene is possibly TRBD1 (6 bases). The V gene's germline CDR1 is MNHEY and CDR2 SMNVEV (reference sequence). V lost 2 bases and J lost 4, with 12 bases in between. This CDR3 region has 14 residues. The CDR3 region is CASSLKDSRYEQYF. In DNA form, the CDR3 reads TGTGCCAGCAGTTTAAAGGACAGCAGATACGAGCAGTACTTC.

The chain links TRBV5-1 to TRBJ2-1; D might be TRBD2 (5 bases). Germline values: CDR1 SGHRS, CDR2 YFSETQ. The CDR3 sequence is 16 residues long. Trimming cost V 2 bases and J 0 bases, with 12 bases left between them. In nucleotides, the CDR3 is TGCGCCAGCAGCTTATTTTCTGGGAGCTCCTACAATGAGCAGTTCTTC. This translates into CASSLFSGSSYNEQFF.

The V gene is TRBV28, the J gene TRBJ2-5, with no clear D. V gave up 3 bases and J gave up 4 bases, with 9 bases separating them. CDR3 length equals 13 residues. CDR1 and CDR2 from the germline V gene are MDHEN and SYDVKM. In DNA form, the CDR3 reads TGTGCCAGCAGTTTGCTCAGAGGAGAGACCCAGTACTTC. Protein: CASSLLRGETQYF.

In this sample, this clone turned up once. The chain employs TRBV28 and TRBJ2-7; 11 positions match TRBD2. The germline CDR1 and CDR2 sequences are MDHEN and SYDVKM. With 1 base clipped from V and 4 bases from J, the junction kept 6 bases outside the gene matches. The CDR3 extends over 16 amino acids. The CDR3 DNA is TGTGCCAGCAGTTTATTATTAGCGGGAGGGCGGTACGAGCAGTACTTC. It yields the protein CASSLLLAGGRYEQYF. Filled out from reference TRBV28 and TRBJ2-7, the complete variable domain reads DVKVTQSSRYLVKRTGEKVFLECVQDMDHENMFWYRQDPGLGLRLIYFSYDVKMKEKGDIPEGYSVSREKKERFSLILESASTNQTSMYLCASSLLLAGGRYEQYFGPGTRLTVT.

This chain uses TRBV5-1 with TRBJ1-1; D may be TRBD1 (6 bases). Germline CDR1 reads SGHRS; CDR2 reads YFSETQ. Trimming removed 1 base at V and 1 base at J, with 11 bases between. CDR3 length: 15 residues. The CDR3: CASSLMGGGNTEAFF. CDR3 coding DNA: TGCGCCAGCAGCTTGATGGGAGGGGGGAACACTGAAGCTTTCTTT.

This chain connects TRBV4-1 to TRBJ1-2; D perhaps matches TRBD1 (5 bases). CDR3 size: 17 residues. Trimming pared 1 base from V and 5 bases from J, leaving 20 bases between. CDR1 MGHRA and CDR2 YSYEKL come from the germline V gene. The CDR3 DNA follows: TGCGCCAGCAGCCAAGTCTTGGGAGGGAGGGGAAGATATGGCTACACCTTC. As protein: CASSQVLGGRGRYGYTF.

This clone was counted a few times. V usage is TRBV6-4 and J usage is TRBJ2-1; TRBD2 agrees at 12 bases. CDR3 length equals 15 residues. Trimming cost V 6 bases and J 6 bases; bases outside gene matches: 6. Germline loops: CDR1 MRHNA, CDR2 SNTAGT. The CDR3 bases are TGTGCCAGCAGCTTACTAGCGGGAGGTGGCAATGAGCAGTTCTTC. It specifies CASSLLAGGGNEQFF.

The chain uses TRBV5-1 and TRBJ2-5, with 7 bases that match TRBD2. V trimming: 1 base; J trimming: 4 bases; junction bases outside the gene matches: 1. The CDR3 loop spans 13 amino acids. Per germline, CDR1 SGHRS and CDR2 YFSETQ. The CDR3 region has the DNA TGCGCCAGCAGCTTGACGGGAGGAGAGACCCAGTACTTC. Residues: CASSLTGGETQYF.

The genes are TRBV4-2 and TRBJ2-3; no reliable D call. CDR1 and CDR2 from the germline V gene are LGHNA and YNFKEQ. The V end was cut by 1 base, the J end by 4 bases, with 21 bases between. This CDR3 is 18 amino acids long. DNA of the CDR3: TGTGCCAGCAGCCAAGCCACCGGAAGTTCCAGAGGTTCAGATACGCAGTATTTT. Encoded protein: CASSQATGSSRGSDTQYF.

V is TRBV5-1 and J is TRBJ2-6, with a possible D match to TRBD1 (6 bases). Germline CDR1 and CDR2: SGHRS and YFSETQ. This CDR3 comprises 17 residues. V was shortened by 4 bases and J by 0 bases, with 14 bases between the two germline ends. The CDR3 DNA reads as TGCGCCAGCAGCACCGGGACATTTCTCTCTGGGGCCAACGTCCTGACTTTC. This gives the protein CASSTGTFLSGANVLTF.

This chain links TRBV19 with TRBJ1-3; the D is unclear. Per the germline V gene, CDR1 is LNHDA and CDR2 is SQIVND (reference sequence). Trimming pared 5 bases from V and 2 bases from J, leaving 10 bases between. There are 14 residues in the CDR3. The CDR3 coding sequence is TGTGCCAGTAGTCCCCGGGAGACTGGAAACACCATATATTTT. The encoded protein is CASSPRETGNTIYF.

This clone was counted a few times. J is TRBJ2-1 and V is TRBV27; weak D call: TRBD2 (5 bases). The CDR3 loop spans 12 amino acids. V gave up 6 bases and J gave up 8 bases, with 11 bases separating them. Germline V gives CDR1 MNHEY, CDR2 SMNVEV (reference sequence). CDR3 residues: CASRRVGDEQFF. CDR3 sequence (DNA): TGTGCCAGCAGAAGGGTGGGAGATGAGCAGTTCTTC.

The chain combines TRBV4-3 with TRBJ2-2, with TRBD2 identical over 8 bases. Germline V CDR1 and CDR2: LGHNA, YSLEER. The V segment lost 0 bases and the J segment 5 bases; nucleotides outside the gene matches: 5. The CDR3 runs to 16 residues. CDR3 residues: CASSQDGRARTGELFF. The CDR3 bases are TGCGCCAGCAGCCAAGACGGGAGGGCCCGGACCGGGGAGCTGTTTTTT.

The chain employs TRBV5-6 and TRBJ2-7; TRBD2 matches at 9 bases. After removal of 2 bases from V and 4 bases from J, the junction contained 7 bases not matched to a gene. Germline V gene data show CDR1 as SGHDT and CDR2 as YYEEEE. The CDR3 sequence is 15 residues long. The DNA of the CDR3 is TGTGCCAGCAGCTTAAGCGGGGGGATATGGTACGAGCAGTACTTC. It codes for CASSLSGGIWYEQYF.

This sequence joins TRBV4-3 and TRBJ2-2; D is possibly TRBD1 (5 bases). Trimming removed 4 bases from V and 0 bases from J, with 12 bases in between. CDR1 is LGHNA, CDR2 YSLEER, per germline. The CDR3 is 16 residues long. The CDR3 region has the DNA TGCGCCAGCAGCCCCTGGGGCCTTACGAACACCGGGGAGCTGTTTTTT. This sequence encodes CASSPWGLTNTGELFF.

The chain carries TRBV28 and TRBJ2-5; TRBD2 matches 10 bases. V shed 4 bases, J shed 3 bases, and the junction held 8 bases outside the gene matches. Germline V lookup: CDR1 MDHEN, CDR2 SYDVKM. CDR3 length: 16 residues. The CDR3 region has the DNA TGTGCCAGCAGTTCCACCCTTGGACTAGCGGAAGAGACCCAGTACTTC. This sequence encodes CASSSTLGLAEETQYF.